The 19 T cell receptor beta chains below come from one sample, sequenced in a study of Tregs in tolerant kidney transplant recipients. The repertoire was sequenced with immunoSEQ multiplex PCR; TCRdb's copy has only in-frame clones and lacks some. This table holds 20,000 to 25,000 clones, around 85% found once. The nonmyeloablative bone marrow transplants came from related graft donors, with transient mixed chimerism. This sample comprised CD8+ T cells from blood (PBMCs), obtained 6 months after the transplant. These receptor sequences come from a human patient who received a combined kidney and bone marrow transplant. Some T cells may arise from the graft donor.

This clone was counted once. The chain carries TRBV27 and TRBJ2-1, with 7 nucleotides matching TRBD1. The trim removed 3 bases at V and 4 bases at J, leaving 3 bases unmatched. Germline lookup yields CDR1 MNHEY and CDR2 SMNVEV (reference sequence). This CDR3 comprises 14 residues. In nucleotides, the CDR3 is TGTGCCAGCAGTTTCGGGGACAGTTACAATGAGCAGTTCTTC. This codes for CASSFGDSYNEQFF.

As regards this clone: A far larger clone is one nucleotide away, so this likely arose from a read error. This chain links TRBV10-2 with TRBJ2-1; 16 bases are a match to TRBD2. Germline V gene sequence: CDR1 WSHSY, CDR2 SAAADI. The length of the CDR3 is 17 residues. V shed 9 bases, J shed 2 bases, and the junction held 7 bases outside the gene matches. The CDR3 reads CARGGLAGGPAYNEQFF. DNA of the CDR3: TGCGCCAGGGGGGGACTAGCGGGGGGGCCCGCCTACAATGAGCAGTTCTTC.

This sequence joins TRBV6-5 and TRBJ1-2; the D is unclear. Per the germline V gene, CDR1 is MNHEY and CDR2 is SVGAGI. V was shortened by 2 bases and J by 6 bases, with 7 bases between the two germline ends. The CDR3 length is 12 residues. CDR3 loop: CASSYPGDGYTF. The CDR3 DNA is TGTGCCAGCAGTTACCCCGGGGATGGCTACACCTTC.

The CDR3 DNA follows: TGTGCCAGCAGCTCAGGGGGTCAAAAACTGTTTTTT. Its protein product is CASSSGGQKLFF. The chain joins TRBV11-2 to TRBJ1-4; 7 positions match TRBD1. The ends lost 4 bases at V and 9 bases at J; junction bases unmatched: 2. Germline CDR1 SGHAT, CDR2 FQNNGV. This CDR3 contains 12 residues.

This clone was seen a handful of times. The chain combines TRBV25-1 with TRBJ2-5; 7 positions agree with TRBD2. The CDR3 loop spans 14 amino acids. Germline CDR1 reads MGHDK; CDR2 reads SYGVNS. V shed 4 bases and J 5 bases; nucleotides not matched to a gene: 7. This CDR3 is CASSVAGSGETQYF. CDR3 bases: TGTGCCAGCAGTGTAGCGGGTTCCGGGGAGACCCAGTACTTC. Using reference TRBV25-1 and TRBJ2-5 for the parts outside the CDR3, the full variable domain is EADIYQTPRYLVIGTGKKITLECSQTMGHDKMYWYQQDPGMELHLIHYSYGVNSTEKGDLSSESTVSRIRTEHFPLTLESARPSHTSQYLCASSVAGSGETQYFGPGTRLLVL.

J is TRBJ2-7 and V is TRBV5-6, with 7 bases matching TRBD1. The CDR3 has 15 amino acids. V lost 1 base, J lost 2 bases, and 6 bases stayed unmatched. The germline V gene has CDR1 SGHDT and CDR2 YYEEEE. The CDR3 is CASSLLSQGAYEQYF. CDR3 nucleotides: TGTGCCAGCAGCTTGCTTTCCCAGGGGGCCTACGAGCAGTACTTC.

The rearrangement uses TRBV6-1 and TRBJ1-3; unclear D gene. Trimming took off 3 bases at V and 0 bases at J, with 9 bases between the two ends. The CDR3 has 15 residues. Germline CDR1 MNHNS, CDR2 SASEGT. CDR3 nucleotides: TGTGCCAGCAGTGATGCGGAACCCTCTGGAAACACCATATATTTT. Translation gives CASSDAEPSGNTIYF.

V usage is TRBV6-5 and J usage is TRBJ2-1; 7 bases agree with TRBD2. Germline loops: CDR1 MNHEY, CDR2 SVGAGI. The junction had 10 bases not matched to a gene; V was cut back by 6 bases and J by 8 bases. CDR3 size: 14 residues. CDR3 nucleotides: TGTGCCAGCAGGCCGGGACTACGTTTGGATGAGCAGTTCTTC. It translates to CASRPGLRLDEQFF.

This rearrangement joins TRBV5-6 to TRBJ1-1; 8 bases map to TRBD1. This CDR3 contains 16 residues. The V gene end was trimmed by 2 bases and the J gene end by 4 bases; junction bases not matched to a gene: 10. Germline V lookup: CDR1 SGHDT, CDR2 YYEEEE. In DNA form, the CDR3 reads TGTGCCAGCAGCTTCGGCACAGGGGGTAGGCGCACTGAAGCTTTCTTT. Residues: CASSFGTGGRRTEAFF. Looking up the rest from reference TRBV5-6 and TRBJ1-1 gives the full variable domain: DAGVTQSPTHLIKTRGQQVTLRCSPKSGHDTVSWYQQALGQGPQFIFQYYEEEERQRGNFPDRFSGHQFPNYSSELNVNALLLGDSALYLCASSFGTGGRRTEAFFGQGTRLTVV.

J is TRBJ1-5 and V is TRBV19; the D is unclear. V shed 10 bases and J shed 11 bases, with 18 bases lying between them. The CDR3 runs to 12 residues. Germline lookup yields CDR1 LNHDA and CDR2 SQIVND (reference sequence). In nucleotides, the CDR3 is TGTGCCAACCGAAAGGAGGGCATGGCCCAGCATTTT. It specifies CANRKEGMAQHF.

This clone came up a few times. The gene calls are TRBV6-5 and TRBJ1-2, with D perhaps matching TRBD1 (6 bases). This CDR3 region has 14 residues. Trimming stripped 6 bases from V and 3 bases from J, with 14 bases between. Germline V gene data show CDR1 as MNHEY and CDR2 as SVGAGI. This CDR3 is CASRSHRVDYGYTF. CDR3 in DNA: TGTGCCAGCAGATCTCACAGGGTAGACTATGGCTACACCTTC.

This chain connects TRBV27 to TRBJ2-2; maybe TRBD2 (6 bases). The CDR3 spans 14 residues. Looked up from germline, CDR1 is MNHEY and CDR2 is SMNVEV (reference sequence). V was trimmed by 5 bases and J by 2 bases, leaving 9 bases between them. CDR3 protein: CASSRDSNTGELFF. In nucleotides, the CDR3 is TGTGCCAGCAGTAGGGACTCCAACACCGGGGAGCTGTTTTTT.

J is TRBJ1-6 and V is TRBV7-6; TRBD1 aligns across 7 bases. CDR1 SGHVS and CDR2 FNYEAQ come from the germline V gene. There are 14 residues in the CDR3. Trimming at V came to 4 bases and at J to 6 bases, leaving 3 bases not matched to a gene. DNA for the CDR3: TGTGCCAGCAGCTCGGGACAGCCTAATTCACCCCTCCACTTT. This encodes CASSSGQPNSPLHF.

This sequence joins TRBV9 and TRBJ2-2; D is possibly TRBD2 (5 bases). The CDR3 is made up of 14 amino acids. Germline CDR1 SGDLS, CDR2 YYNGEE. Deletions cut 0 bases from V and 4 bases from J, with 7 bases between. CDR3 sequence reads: CASSVGSGTGELFF. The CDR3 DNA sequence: TGTGCCAGCAGCGTAGGAAGCGGCACCGGGGAGCTGTTTTTT.

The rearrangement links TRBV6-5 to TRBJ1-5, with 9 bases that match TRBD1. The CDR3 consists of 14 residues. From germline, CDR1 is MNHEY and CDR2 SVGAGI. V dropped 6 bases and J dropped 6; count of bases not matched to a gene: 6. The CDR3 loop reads CASSPGQGSQPQHF. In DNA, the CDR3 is TGTGCCAGCAGCCCCGGACAGGGGAGTCAGCCCCAGCATTTT.

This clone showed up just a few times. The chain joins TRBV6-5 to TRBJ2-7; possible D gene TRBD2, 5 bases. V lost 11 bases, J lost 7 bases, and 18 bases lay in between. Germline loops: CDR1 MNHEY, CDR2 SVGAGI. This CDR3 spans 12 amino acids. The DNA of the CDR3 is TGTGCCTCCGATCCAGGACTTTCTGAGCAGTACTTC. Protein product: CASDPGLSEQYF.

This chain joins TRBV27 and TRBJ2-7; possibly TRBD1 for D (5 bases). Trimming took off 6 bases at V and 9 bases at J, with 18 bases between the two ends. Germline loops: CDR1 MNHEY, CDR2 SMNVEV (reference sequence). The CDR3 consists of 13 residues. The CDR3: CASRGVDNLGQYF. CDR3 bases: TGTGCCAGCAGAGGTGTGGACAACTTGGGGCAGTACTTC.

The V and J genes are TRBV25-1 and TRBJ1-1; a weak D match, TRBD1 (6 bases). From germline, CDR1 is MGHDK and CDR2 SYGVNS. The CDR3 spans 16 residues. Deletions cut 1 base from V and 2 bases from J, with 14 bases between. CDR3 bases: TGTGCCAGCAGTGAATTCGGGACGGGACAAAACACTGAAGCTTTCTTT. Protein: CASSEFGTGQNTEAFF.

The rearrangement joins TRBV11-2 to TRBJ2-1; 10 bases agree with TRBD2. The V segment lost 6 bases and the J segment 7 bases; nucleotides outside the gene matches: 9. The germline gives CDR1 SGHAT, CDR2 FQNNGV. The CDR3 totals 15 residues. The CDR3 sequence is CASRPIAGGSNEQFF. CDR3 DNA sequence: TGTGCCAGCAGACCGATAGCGGGAGGATCTAATGAGCAGTTCTTC.